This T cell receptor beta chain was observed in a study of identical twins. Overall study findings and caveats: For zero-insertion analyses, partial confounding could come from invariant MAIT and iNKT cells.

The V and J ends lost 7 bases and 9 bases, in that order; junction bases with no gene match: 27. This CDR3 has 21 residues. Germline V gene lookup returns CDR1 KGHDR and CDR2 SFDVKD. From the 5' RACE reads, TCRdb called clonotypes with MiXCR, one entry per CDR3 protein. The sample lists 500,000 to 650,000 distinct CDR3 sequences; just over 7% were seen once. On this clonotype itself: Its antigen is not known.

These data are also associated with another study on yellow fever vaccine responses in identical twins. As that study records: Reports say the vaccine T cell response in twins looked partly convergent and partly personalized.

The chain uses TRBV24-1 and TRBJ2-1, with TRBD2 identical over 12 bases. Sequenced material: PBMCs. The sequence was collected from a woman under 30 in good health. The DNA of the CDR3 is TGTGCCACCAGGGCCCCCAATCTGACTAGCGGGAGAGGTTATGTTCTGGGTGAGCAGTTCTTC. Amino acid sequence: CATRAPNLTSGRGYVLGEQFF.